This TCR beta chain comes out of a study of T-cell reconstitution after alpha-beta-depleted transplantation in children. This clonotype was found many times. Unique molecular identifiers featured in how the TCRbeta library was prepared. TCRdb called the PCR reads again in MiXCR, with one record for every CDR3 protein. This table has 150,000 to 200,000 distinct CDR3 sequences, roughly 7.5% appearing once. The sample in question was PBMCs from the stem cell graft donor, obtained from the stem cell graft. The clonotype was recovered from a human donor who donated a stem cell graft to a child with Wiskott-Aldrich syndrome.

CDR3 nucleotide sequence: TGTGCCAGCAGCTACCTGACTCAAAACTACGAGCAGTACTTC. This encodes CASSYLTQNYEQYF. This rearrangement joins TRBV7-2 to TRBJ2-7; D is unresolved. The V end was cut by 4 bases, the J end by 3 bases, with 13 bases between. This CDR3 contains 14 residues. Germline loops: CDR1 SGHTA, CDR2 FQGNSA.